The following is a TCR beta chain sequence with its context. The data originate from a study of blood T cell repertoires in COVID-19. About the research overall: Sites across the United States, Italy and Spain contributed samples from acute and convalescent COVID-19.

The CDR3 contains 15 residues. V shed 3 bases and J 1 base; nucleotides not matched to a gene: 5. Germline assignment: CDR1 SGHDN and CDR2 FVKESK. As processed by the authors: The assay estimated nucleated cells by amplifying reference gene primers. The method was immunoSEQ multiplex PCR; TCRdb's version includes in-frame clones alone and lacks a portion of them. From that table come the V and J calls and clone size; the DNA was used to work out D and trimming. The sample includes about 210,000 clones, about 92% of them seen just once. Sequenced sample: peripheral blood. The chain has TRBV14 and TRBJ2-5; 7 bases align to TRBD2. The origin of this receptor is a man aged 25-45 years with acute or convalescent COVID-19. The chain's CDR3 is CASSQGDYPQETQYF. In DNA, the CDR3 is TGTGCCAGCAGCCAGGGGGACTATCCCCAAGAGACCCAGTACTTC.